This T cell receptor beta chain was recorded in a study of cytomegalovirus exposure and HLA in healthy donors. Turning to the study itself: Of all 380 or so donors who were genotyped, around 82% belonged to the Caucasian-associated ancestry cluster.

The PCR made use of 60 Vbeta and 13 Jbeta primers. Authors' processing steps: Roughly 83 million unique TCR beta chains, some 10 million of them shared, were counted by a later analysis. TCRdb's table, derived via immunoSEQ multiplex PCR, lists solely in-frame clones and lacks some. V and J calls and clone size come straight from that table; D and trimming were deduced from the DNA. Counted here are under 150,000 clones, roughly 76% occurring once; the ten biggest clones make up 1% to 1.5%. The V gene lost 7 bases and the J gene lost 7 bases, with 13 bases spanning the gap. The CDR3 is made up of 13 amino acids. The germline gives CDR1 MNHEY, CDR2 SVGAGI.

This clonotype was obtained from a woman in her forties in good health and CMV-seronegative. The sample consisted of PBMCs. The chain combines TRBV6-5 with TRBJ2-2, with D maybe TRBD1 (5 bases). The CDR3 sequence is CASTRDTHGELFF. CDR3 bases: TGTGCCAGCACCAGGGATACTCACGGGGAGCTGTTTTTT.